This T cell receptor (beta chain) was sequenced for a study of blood T cell repertoires in COVID-19. Study-wide background: Donors in the United States, Italy and Spain gave samples during acute or convalescent COVID-19. Nucleic acid was either cDNA or gDNA, and it came from T cells, B-cell-depleted T cells, or PBMCs.

In the authors' methods: Estimated nucleated cell counts came from reference gene primer amplification. Sequencing used immunoSEQ multiplex PCR; TCRdb keeps in-frame clones, though not all of them. V and J calls and clone size are given by that table; D and trimming were obtained from the DNA. The sample consists of approximately 200,000 clones, about 85% of them appearing once. The sequence was collected from a woman aged 55-70 years who had recovered from COVID-19. Sequences were obtained from peripheral blood.

The CDR3 is CASIGRGRLAKNIQYF. CDR3 in DNA: TGTGCCAGCATAGGAAGGGGGCGACTAGCCAAAAACATTCAGTACTTC. The rearrangement links TRBV27 to TRBJ2-4; 7 bases match TRBD1. CDR1 and CDR2 (germline): MNHEY, SMNVEV (reference sequence). V was pared by 7 bases and J by 0 bases, with 9 bases of the junction left unmatched. The CDR3 runs to 16 residues.